This TCR beta chain originates from a study of shared clonotypes between healthy human individuals (dated by TCRdb to 2018 to 2020). Some background on the complete study: Two women and a few men aged 18 to 49 years were included in the cohort. For each donor, CD4 naive and CD4 memory were each given three plates, CD8 naive was given two plates, and CD8 memory was given one plate. To estimate repertoire size and how much clonotypes are shared between individuals, the study performed deep sequencing of blood TCR repertoires from a few healthy adults. To increase sequencing depth and limit assay-specific biases, different laboratories used diverse techniques to prepare libraries and sequence TCR repertoires. Each donor's leukapheresis produced roughly between roughly 0.85 and 9 billion PBMCs. The paper as a whole reports these results and caveats: Larger estimated clonotype richness was generally found for naive subsets than for memory subsets. Pairwise subsampling led to the expectation that sequencing depth would affect the degree of clonotype sharing among donors. Incomplete sequencing was indicated by rarefaction of sorted-subset datasets, despite the large sequencing depth. The genetic and exposure-history diversity represented was limited by the small number of donors. Only blood was sampled, and tissue TCR repertoires likely differ from those in blood. Compared with non-shared clonotypes, clonotypes shared by all four sorted-subset donors had higher generation probabilities. About 5% of naive CD4, 3.5% of naive CD8, around 2.3% of memory CD4, and 0.35% to 0.4% of memory CD8 clonotypes were shared across four donors.

From cysteine to phenylalanine, the CDR3 is 15 amino acids long. This entry keeps only the CDR3 DNA: 45 bases, framed from base 1. For CDR1 and CDR2, the germline V gene (reference sequence) lists MNHEY and SMNVEV. Here V drops 2 bases and J drops 2 bases, and the junction holds 4 bases not matched to any gene. The donors were healthy, HIV-negative adults who had no recently reported acute infections or vaccinations. Only Caucasian adults living in Nashville, Tennessee, USA were represented among the donors. CD4+ T cells were enriched by magnetic negative selection, after which naive cells were positively selected on CD45RA and the negative fraction was taken as the memory subset. Blood was obtained by leukapheresis, after which PBMCs were separated by Ficoll-Histopaque density gradient centrifugation and cryopreserved in liquid nitrogen vapor phase. Purity and quantity of every magnetically sorted T cell population were checked by analytical flow cytometry. From each sorted fraction, genomic DNA was isolated and quantified by UV absorbance on a Nanodrop 2000c.

TCR CDR3 regions were amplified from genomic DNA by multiplex PCR using the deep immunoSEQ assay. For each cell subset, the extracted genomic DNA was distributed evenly across all wells of several immunoSEQ 96-well plates, and each plate served as one replicate. For sorted subsets, roughly 200 ng of genomic DNA, equivalent to roughly 33,000 T cell genomes, went into each replicate PCR. The purified libraries were quantified using a Qubit 3.0 fluorometer, sized with a Bioanalyzer 2100, and then quantified again using the KAPA Library Quantification kit. Each immunoSEQ 96-well plate was sequenced on its own single-read 150-cycle Illumina NextSeq 550 flow cell. On the authors' methods: The immunoSEQ output contained only junctional sequences without quality scores, so filtering could not match that applied to full-length reads. To assign V/J genes and CDR3, sequences were annotated against IMGT germline references using PyIR, a Python wrapper for IgBLAST v1.9. Reads were filtered out if the reads had weak V/J assignments (E-value above 1e-6), no CDR3, stop codons, out-of-frame junctions, or ambiguous translated residues. V3J clonotypes were defined as sequences sharing the same inferred V gene, J gene, and CDR3 amino acid sequence. Percentage overlap between repertoires was computed as shared unique clonotypes divided by the size of the smaller repertoire. Repertoire richness was assessed with RTK rarefaction, the Chao1 estimator, and Recon v2.1 estimates of unobserved clonotypes. OLGA was used to compute generation probabilities for all TCRbeta clonotypes that the gDNA method yielded from a handful of donors. What TCRdb holds here is the immuneACCESS table cut down to in-frame rearrangements. Part of the clones is not present; checked against another copy, under half of the missing clones reflect an unresolved V gene, and the others are unexplained. D and trimming were read from the DNA, whereas the V and J calls and clone size are those reported in that table. The sample table lists about 180,000 clones, roughly 93% of them with a count of one. In total, the top ten clones hold approximately 0.07% of the sample.

Of note for this clone: There is no known antigen for this receptor. Base-call qualities are not available, and no considerably larger clone is one nucleotide away.

Recombination connected TRBV27 to TRBJ2-3, with 7 bases in between that match TRBD2. The TCR comes from a woman aged 25-40 years in good health. What was sequenced was naive CD4+ T cells sorted from blood. Reading the label with the study, this specimen's cell subset or site is: CD45RA+ positively selected. For the CDR3, the sequence is CASSLAGLLTDTQYF. The DNA sequence is given as TGTGCCAGCAGTTTAGCGGGACTACTCACAGATACGCAGTATTTT.